The next 21 T cell receptor beta chains were all read from a single sample in a study of T cell changes during pregnancy in multiple sclerosis. TCRdb's table, derived via immunoSEQ multiplex PCR, lists solely in-frame clones and lacks some. The sample holds tens of thousands of clones; approximately 90% are singletons and the top ten take about 5.8%. Material: CD8+ T cells from peripheral blood mononuclear cells, obtained in the second trimester of pregnancy. The origin of the receptors is a female donor with multiple sclerosis, enrolled in a pregnancy study.

The V gene is TRBV6-5, the J gene TRBJ1-1; D is unresolved. The CDR3 consists of 13 residues. The germline V gene has CDR1 MNHEY and CDR2 SVGAGI. Trimming left V 8 bases short and J 1 base short, with 11 bases between. The CDR3 loop reads CASRQRQNTEAFF. The CDR3 DNA reads as TGTGCCAGCCGCCAGCGCCAGAACACTGAAGCTTTCTTT.

The J gene is TRBJ2-7, the V gene TRBV10-3; possibly TRBD2 for D (6 bases). Germline lookup yields CDR1 ENHRY and CDR2 SYGVKD. The V gene lost 0 bases and the J gene lost 2 bases, with 23 bases spanning the gap. This CDR3 spans 19 amino acids. CDR3 in DNA: TGTGCCATCAGTGAGTCGGGGGTACGTCTTGGGACTGGTCCCTACGAGCAGTACTTC. Translated, it gives CAISESGVRLGTGPYEQYF.

J is TRBJ2-7 and V is TRBV23-1; the D gene is possibly TRBD2 (6 bases). TRBV23-1 is assigned to the ORF class and has an uncertain function. The CDR3 sequence is 14 residues long. The V end was cut by 2 bases, the J end by 3 bases, with 11 bases between. CDR3 DNA: TGCGCCAGCAGTCAAGGACGGGGGAACTACGAGCAGTACTTC. It codes for CASSQGRGNYEQYF.

CDR3 sequence reads: CASSQDRGGAYEQYF. DNA for the CDR3: TGCGCCAGCAGCCAAGATCGAGGGGGGGCGTACGAGCAGTACTTC. The V gene is TRBV4-3, the J gene TRBJ2-7; a weak D match, TRBD2 (7 bases). V was cut by 0 bases and J by 4 bases, with 13 bases left in between. Germline V gene data show CDR1 as LGHNA and CDR2 as YSLEER. This CDR3 contains 15 residues.

The CDR3 reads CASSARGDEQYF. The DNA of the CDR3 is TGTGCCAGCAGCGCCAGGGGAGACGAGCAGTACTTC. The gene calls are TRBV11-2 and TRBJ2-7, with D tentatively TRBD1 (6 bases). Germline loops: CDR1 SGHAT, CDR2 FQNNGV. V was pared by 5 bases and J by 5 bases, with 10 bases between. The CDR3 totals 12 residues.

V usage is TRBV5-1 and J usage is TRBJ2-3; 9 bases are a match to TRBD1. The germline V gene encodes CDR1 SGHRS and CDR2 YFSETQ. The CDR3 is made up of 20 amino acids. J gave up 0 bases and V 0 bases, and 14 bases lay outside the gene matches. CDR3 amino acids: CASSLGPDGRDRASTDTQYF. The CDR3 nucleotides read TGCGCCAGCAGCTTGGGTCCGGACGGCCGGGACAGGGCTAGCACAGATACGCAGTATTTT. Drawing the rest from reference TRBV5-1 and TRBJ2-3, the complete variable domain is KAGVTQTPRYLIKTRGQQVTLSCSPISGHRSVSWYQQTPGQGLQFLFEYFSETQRNKGNFPGRFSGRQFSNSRSEMNVSTLELGDSALYLCASSLGPDGRDRASTDTQYFGPGTRLTVL.

The chain employs TRBV5-8 and TRBJ1-2, with D tentatively TRBD1 (6 bases). CDR1 and CDR2 from the germline V gene are SGHTS and YDEGEE. The CDR3 has 14 amino acids. V dropped 6 bases and J dropped 8 bases, with 20 bases sitting between them. The CDR3 DNA reads as TGTGCCAGCATCGGCGCGGGGGCACGGAAGGGCTACACCTTC. Protein: CASIGAGARKGYTF.

This clone was observed a single time. This CDR3 reads CASSGPDRQNTEAFF. The CDR3 DNA reads TGTGCCAGCAGCGGCCCGGACAGGCAGAACACTGAAGCTTTCTTT. V gene TRBV5-6 combines with J gene TRBJ1-1; TRBD1 matches at 7 bases. CDR3 length: 15 residues. Germline lookup yields CDR1 SGHDT and CDR2 YYEEEE. V gave up 4 bases and J gave up 1 base; unmatched junction bases: 7. Full variable domain (rest looked up from reference TRBV5-6 and TRBJ1-1): DAGVTQSPTHLIKTRGQQVTLRCSPKSGHDTVSWYQQALGQGPQFIFQYYEEEERQRGNFPDRFSGHQFPNYSSELNVNALLLGDSALYLCASSGPDRQNTEAFFGQGTRLTVV.

The rearrangement joins TRBV4-3 to TRBJ2-2; a possible D gene is TRBD1 (5 bases). V was cut by 0 bases and J by 4 bases, with 18 bases left in between. Germline loops: CDR1 LGHNA, CDR2 YSLEER. This CDR3 is built from 18 residues. CDR3 sequence: CASSQDLGRSHGTGELFF. For the CDR3, the DNA is TGCGCCAGCAGCCAAGACCTGGGGCGGAGCCATGGCACCGGGGAGCTGTTTTTT.

The gene calls are TRBV7-9 and TRBJ1-2; possible D gene TRBD1, 6 bases. V lost 5 bases to trimming and J lost 2 bases, with 12 bases between them. Germline CDR1 is SEHNR and CDR2 is FQNEAQ (reference sequence). The CDR3 covers 14 residues. The CDR3 coding sequence is TGTGCCAGCAGCCCCAACACAGGGAACTATGGCTACACCTTC. Residues: CASSPNTGNYGYTF.

This clone was counted a few times. V is TRBV27 and J is TRBJ2-7, with TRBD2 identical over 13 bases. The ends lost 8 bases at V and 5 bases at J; junction bases unmatched: 9. This CDR3 is 15 amino acids long. From germline, CDR1 is MNHEY and CDR2 SMNVEV (reference sequence). The CDR3 bases are TGTGCCAGCCGAACGGGACTAGCGGGAATCAACGAGCAGTACTTC. This encodes CASRTGLAGINEQYF.

The J gene is TRBJ1-1, the V gene TRBV9; TRBD1 is a possible D gene (6 bases). V lost 0 bases, J lost 1 base, and 13 bases lay in between. CDR3 length: 16 residues. Per the germline V gene, CDR1 is SGDLS and CDR2 is YYNGEE. The DNA of the CDR3 is TGTGCCAGCAGCGTAGGGGACACAAACGGGAACACTGAAGCTTTCTTT. This encodes CASSVGDTNGNTEAFF.

This chain links TRBV6-4 with TRBJ2-2, with 11 positions matching TRBD1. Losses at the gene ends were 2 bases for V and 6 bases for J; bases not matched to a gene: 5. Germline-derived CDR1 and CDR2 are MRHNA and SNTAGT. The CDR3 is made up of 16 amino acids. In nucleotides, the CDR3 is TGTGCCAGCAGTGACAGACCGGGACAGGGGGCCGGGGAGCTGTTTTTT. It encodes CASSDRPGQGAGELFF.

This clone has a handful of counts. The rearrangement joins TRBV11-2 to TRBJ2-6; 7 nucleotides line up with TRBD1. The trim removed 2 bases at V and 4 bases at J, leaving 8 bases unmatched. The CDR3 runs 17 residues. The V gene's germline CDR1 is SGHAT and CDR2 FQNNGV. As DNA, the CDR3 is TGTGCCAGCAGCTTAAACCACAGGGGTGGCGGGGCCAACGTCCTGACTTTC. Translating gives CASSLNHRGGGANVLTF.

The V gene is TRBV7-6, the J gene TRBJ1-1, with D maybe TRBD1 (6 bases). CDR1 and CDR2 (germline): SGHVS, FNYEAQ. This CDR3 comprises 14 residues. Trimming removed 6 bases from V and 4 bases from J, with 15 bases in between. In DNA, the CDR3 is TGTGCCAGCAGGGACCAGGGGTCGGGCACTGAAGCTTTCTTT. This translates into CASRDQGSGTEAFF.

Turning to this clone: A junction boundary mismatches the germline segment, possibly from a read error. The chain joins TRBV6-5 to TRBJ2-1; 9 nucleotides line up with TRBD2. CDR3 length: 14 amino acids. Germline V gene data show CDR1 as MNHEY and CDR2 as SVGAGI. The CDR3 sequence: CTASRSGSYNEQFF. The CDR3 nucleotides are TGCACCGCGTCCCGTAGCGGGAGTTACAATGAGCAGTTCTTC.

The chain carries TRBV7-5 and TRBJ2-2; TRBD1 is the table's D call, not checked against the DNA. TRBV7-5 is a pseudogene. This CDR3 has 16 amino acids. The CDR3, as DNA: TGTGCCAGAAGCTTAGCTGGTCCTACAGGCACCGGGGAGCTGTTTTTT. Amino acid sequence: CARSLAGPTGTGELFF.

This clone was seen just once. The V gene is TRBV5-1, the J gene TRBJ1-3, with D unclear. The CDR3 runs to 17 residues. CDR1 and CDR2 from the germline V gene are SGHRS and YFSETQ. Trimming left V 1 base short and J 0 bases short, with 14 bases between. CDR3 sequence: CASSLYSRRDSGNTIYF. In nucleotides, the CDR3 is TGCGCCAGCAGCTTGTACAGTAGGAGGGACTCTGGAAACACCATATATTTT.

The genes are TRBV29-1 and TRBJ2-3; D is perhaps TRBD2 (5 bases). V shed 6 bases and J shed 2 bases, with 15 bases lying between them. This CDR3 region has 14 residues. Germline V lookup: CDR1 SQVTM, CDR2 ANQGSEA. The CDR3 region is CSVDEAGPTDTQYF. Written as DNA, the CDR3 is TGCAGCGTGGACGAGGCGGGCCCCACAGATACGCAGTATTTT.

The rearrangement uses TRBV7-9 and TRBJ2-7, with no clear D. The V end was cut by 8 bases, the J end by 2 bases, with 10 bases between. The CDR3 totals 12 residues. CDR1 is SEHNR, CDR2 FQNEAQ, per germline (reference sequence). The CDR3 region has the DNA TGTGCCAGCGCCCCCTACCCCTACGAGCAGTACTTC. Amino acids: CASAPYPYEQYF.

The rearrangement links TRBV7-9 to TRBJ1-2; D unclear. Germline V gene data show CDR1 as SEHNR and CDR2 as FQNEAQ (reference sequence). V was clipped by 5 bases and J by 4 bases, with 8 bases between them. The CDR3 totals 12 residues. The CDR3 sequence is CASSQDIYGYTF. The CDR3, as DNA: TGTGCCAGCAGCCAAGACATCTATGGCTACACCTTC.